This TCR beta chain was captured in a study of cytomegalovirus exposure and HLA in healthy donors. Researchers ran the PCR with 60 Vbeta and 13 Jbeta primers. In the authors' methods: An analysis performed later counted roughly 80 million unique TCR beta chains (roughly 11 million of them shared). Measured with immunoSEQ multiplex PCR; TCRdb has only the in-frame clones, and not every one. That table gives V, J and clone size, and the DNA gave D and trimming. This repertoire shows about 120,000 clones, roughly 77% found once; its top ten account for more than 1.5%. From germline, CDR1 is SNHLY and CDR2 FYNNEI. V dropped 8 bases and J dropped 0 bases, with 13 bases sitting between them. There are 14 residues in the CDR3.

Sample: PBMCs. The chain recombines TRBV2 with TRBJ1-1; D unclear. The sequence was obtained from a man between 35 and 55 years old in good health and CMV-seronegative. The CDR3 coding sequence is TGTGCCAGCTCCACACAGACAATGAACACTGAAGCTTTCTTT. Protein: CASSTQTMNTEAFF.